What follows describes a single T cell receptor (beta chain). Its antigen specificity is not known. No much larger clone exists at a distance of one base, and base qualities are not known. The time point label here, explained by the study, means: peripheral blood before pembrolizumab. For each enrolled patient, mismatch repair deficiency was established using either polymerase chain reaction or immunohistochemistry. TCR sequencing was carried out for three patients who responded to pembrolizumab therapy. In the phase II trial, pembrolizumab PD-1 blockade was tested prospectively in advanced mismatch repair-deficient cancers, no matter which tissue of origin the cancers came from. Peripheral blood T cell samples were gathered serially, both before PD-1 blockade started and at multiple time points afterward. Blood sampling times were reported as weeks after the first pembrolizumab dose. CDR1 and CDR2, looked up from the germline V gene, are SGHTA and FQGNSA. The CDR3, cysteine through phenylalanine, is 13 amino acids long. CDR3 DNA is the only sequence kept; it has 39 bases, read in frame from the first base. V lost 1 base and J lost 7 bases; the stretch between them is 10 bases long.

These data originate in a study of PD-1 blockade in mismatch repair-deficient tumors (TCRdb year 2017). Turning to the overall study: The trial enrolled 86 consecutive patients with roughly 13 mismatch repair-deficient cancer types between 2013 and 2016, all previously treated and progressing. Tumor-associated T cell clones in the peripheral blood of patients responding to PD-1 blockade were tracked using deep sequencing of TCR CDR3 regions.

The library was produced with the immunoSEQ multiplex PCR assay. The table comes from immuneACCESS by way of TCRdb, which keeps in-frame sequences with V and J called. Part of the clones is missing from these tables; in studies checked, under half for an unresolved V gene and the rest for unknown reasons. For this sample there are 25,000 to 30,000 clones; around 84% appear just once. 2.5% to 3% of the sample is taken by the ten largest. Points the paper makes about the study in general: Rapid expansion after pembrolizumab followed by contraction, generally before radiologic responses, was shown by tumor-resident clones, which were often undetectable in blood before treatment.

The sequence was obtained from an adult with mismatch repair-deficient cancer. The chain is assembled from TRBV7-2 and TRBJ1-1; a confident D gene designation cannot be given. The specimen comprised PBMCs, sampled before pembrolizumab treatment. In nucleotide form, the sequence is TGTGCCAGCAGCTTAGTCCCTAGGATTGAAGCTTTCTTT. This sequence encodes CASSLVPRIEAFF.